The 9 T cell receptor beta chains listed next were all sequenced from one sample in a study of T cell responses to AZD1222 COVID-19 vaccine. TCRdb keeps only in-frame clones here, not all; method: immunoSEQ multiplex PCR. This table holds about 75,000 clones, approximately 88% found once. Sequenced material: peripheral blood, taken 28 days after the second dose of the MenACWY control vaccine. These TCRs come from an adult who received the MenACWY meningococcal vaccine as a control.

V gene TRBV18 combines with J gene TRBJ1-3; TRBD1 agrees at 8 bases. This CDR3 contains 16 residues. Germline V gene data show CDR1 as KGHSH and CDR2 as LQKENI. V trimming: 2 bases; J trimming: 8 bases; junction bases outside the gene matches: 11. In DNA form, the CDR3 reads TGTGCCAGCTCACCAGTGACAGGGGACGCGTTGGACACCATATATTTT. Amino acid sequence: CASSPVTGDALDTIYF. The full variable domain, completed using reference TRBV18 and TRBJ1-3, is NAGVMQNPRHLVRRRGQEARLRCSPMKGHSHVYWYRQLPEEGLKFMVYLQKENIIDESGMPKERFSAEFPKEGPSILRIQQVVRGDSAAYFCASSPVTGDALDTIYFGEGSWLTVV.

This chain joins TRBV5-1 and TRBJ1-1; 8 nucleotides match TRBD1. V was pared by 1 base and J by 4 bases, with 3 bases of the junction left unmatched. This CDR3 has 14 amino acids. Germline V gives CDR1 SGHRS, CDR2 YFSETQ. The CDR3 is CASSLSGGSTEAFF. The CDR3, as DNA: TGCGCCAGCAGCTTGTCAGGGGGCTCCACTGAAGCTTTCTTT.

This chain joins TRBV25-1 and TRBJ1-4; TRBD1 might be the D (5 bases). Germline CDR1 is MGHDK and CDR2 is SYGVNS. This CDR3 is built from 13 residues. V gave up 4 bases and J gave up 4 bases, with 7 bases separating them. CDR3 sequence: CASSGQGNEKLFF. In DNA, the CDR3 is TGTGCCAGCAGTGGCCAGGGTAATGAAAAACTGTTTTTT.

J is TRBJ1-1 and V is TRBV9; D may be TRBD1 (6 bases). CDR1 is SGDLS and CDR2 is YYNGEE in the germline V gene. The CDR3 has 13 residues. Trimming removed 3 bases from V and 5 bases from J, with 11 bases in between. The CDR3 loop reads CASSAGGRTEAFF. The CDR3 coding sequence is TGTGCCAGCAGCGCCGGGGGGCGGACTGAAGCTTTCTTT.

The gene calls are TRBV18 and TRBJ1-2, with D perhaps TRBD1 (5 bases). The germline V gene has CDR1 KGHSH and CDR2 LQKENI. Trimming pared 6 bases from V and 4 bases from J, leaving 21 bases between. The CDR3 sequence is 16 residues long. CDR3 loop: CASSKSPGQQIYGYTF. The CDR3, as DNA: TGTGCCAGCTCCAAAAGCCCCGGACAACAAATCTATGGCTACACCTTC.

The chain uses TRBV25-1 and TRBJ1-6, with D hard to call. Looked up from germline, CDR1 is MGHDK and CDR2 is SYGVNS. This CDR3 has 13 residues. V was trimmed by 6 bases and J by 7 bases, leaving 10 bases between them. CDR3 DNA: TGTGCCAGCAGCAAACTTAACAATTCACCCCTCCACTTT. It is translated as CASSKLNNSPLHF.

The chain couples TRBV20-1 to TRBJ1-5; D remains ambiguous. The CDR3 contains 15 residues. Germline CDR1 DFQATT, CDR2 SNEGSKA (reference sequence). V was cut by 3 bases and J by 0 bases, with 12 bases left in between. CDR3 nucleotide sequence: TGCAGTGCTAGTGTTGCAGTTTATAGCAATCAGCCCCAGCATTTT. This translates into CSASVAVYSNQPQHF.

The chain uses TRBV30 and TRBJ1-2, with TRBD1 matching over 8 bases. Germline V gene data show CDR1 as GTSNPN and CDR2 as SVGIG (reference sequence). The V and J ends lost 2 bases and 8 bases, in that order; junction bases with no gene match: 10. CDR3 length: 14 amino acids. In DNA form, the CDR3 reads TGTGCCTGGAGTCAGGGGGCGGGCGATAGAGGCTACACCTTC. It specifies CAWSQGAGDRGYTF. Combining the CDR3 with reference TRBV30 and TRBJ1-2 gives the whole variable domain SQTIHQWPATLVQPVGSPLSLECTVEGTSNPNLYWYRQAAGRGLQLLFYSVGIGQISSEVPQNLSASRPQDRQFILSSKKLLLSDSGFYLCAWSQGAGDRGYTFGSGTRLTVV.

The J gene is TRBJ2-5, the V gene TRBV9; TRBD1 matches 8 bases. V shed 2 bases, J shed 5 bases, and the junction held 5 bases outside the gene matches. CDR3 size: 14 residues. Germline V gives CDR1 SGDLS, CDR2 YYNGEE. The CDR3 here is CASSVEDRVETQYF. The DNA for the CDR3 is TGTGCCAGCAGCGTGGAGGACAGGGTCGAGACCCAGTACTTC.